Below are 5 T cell receptor beta chains sequenced from a single sample in a study of blood T cells in healthy people across ages. Alongside a J-beta primer mix, a sample-barcoded 5' primer served in a second PCR lasting about 7 to 11 cycles. MiXCR was run by TCRdb on the 5' RACE reads, yielding one entry per CDR3 protein. The sample lists approximately 1.5 million distinct CDR3 sequences, 30% to 40% seen once, with over 9% in the top ten. The sequencing sample was made of blood. These receptors were obtained from a woman aged 25 to 39 in good health.

This clonotype was picked up a small number of times. CDR3 sequence reads: CASYPAGSGGANEQFF. The CDR3 DNA follows: TGTGCCAGCTACCCGGCCGGGAGCGGGGGGGCCAACGAGCAGTTCTTC. This chain connects TRBV28 to TRBJ2-1; 10 positions match TRBD2. Losses at the gene ends were 8 bases for V and 10 bases for J; bases not matched to a gene: 17. There are 16 residues in the CDR3. The germline CDR1 and CDR2 sequences are MDHEN and SYDVKM.

CDR3: CAIPGTGGHEQFF. In nucleotides, the CDR3 is TGTGCCATCCCCGGGACAGGGGGCCACGAGCAGTTCTTC. The V call is TRBV28, the J call TRBJ2-1, with TRBD1 identical over 12 bases. The CDR3 is made up of 13 amino acids. Germline-derived CDR1 and CDR2 are MDHEN and SYDVKM. The ends lost 10 bases at V and 10 bases at J; junction bases unmatched: 8.

In its sample, this clonotype was seen many times. V usage is TRBV5-1 and J usage is TRBJ2-3; D remains ambiguous. Per the germline V gene, CDR1 is SGHRS and CDR2 is YFSETQ. CDR3 length: 14 amino acids. Trimming took off 0 bases at V and 2 bases at J, with 7 bases between the two ends. CDR3 amino acids: CASSLGRTTDTQYF. The CDR3 DNA reads as TGCGCCAGCAGCTTGGGTAGGACCACAGATACGCAGTATTTT.

This clonotype was counted a few times. V and J are TRBV9 and TRBJ2-3; 7 bases align to TRBD2. This CDR3 has 16 amino acids. V trimming: 0 bases; J trimming: 4 bases; junction bases outside the gene matches: 8. Germline V gives CDR1 SGDLS, CDR2 YYNGEE. The chain's CDR3 is CASSVGASGTADTQYF. The DNA for the CDR3 is TGTGCCAGCAGCGTAGGAGCTAGCGGCACTGCAGATACGCAGTATTTT. The full variable domain, in which reference TRBV9 and TRBJ2-3 provide the parts outside the CDR3, is DSGVTQTPKHLITATGQRVTLRCSPRSGDLSVYWYQQSLDQGLQFLIQYYNGEERAKGNILERFSAQQFPDLHSELNLSSLELGDSALYFCASSVGASGTADTQYFGPGTRLTVL.

The chain joins TRBV30 to TRBJ1-6; no definite D call. There are 14 residues in the CDR3. Per germline, CDR1 GTSNPN and CDR2 SVGIG (reference sequence). V lost 0 bases to trimming and J lost 5 bases, with 8 bases between them. The chain's CDR3 is CAWSVEGHNSPLHF. The CDR3 nucleotides are TGTGCCTGGAGTGTAGAGGGCCATAATTCACCCCTCCACTTT. The entire variable domain, with the rest obtained from reference TRBV30 and TRBJ1-6, is as follows: SQTIHQWPATLVQPVGSPLSLECTVEGTSNPNLYWYRQAAGRGLQLLFYSVGIGQISSEVPQNLSASRPQDRQFILSSKKLLLSDSGFYLCAWSVEGHNSPLHFGNGTRLTVT.